This TCR beta chain is drawn from a study of blood T cells in healthy people across ages. The CDR3 totals 15 residues. The germline gives CDR1 SGHRS, CDR2 YFSETQ. Trimming took off 0 bases at V and 4 bases at J, with 13 bases between the two ends. Using a J-beta primer mix together with a sample-barcoded 5' primer, a second PCR was run for roughly 7 to 12 cycles. TCRdb re-analysed the 5' RACE reads in MiXCR, keeping a single row per CDR3 protein. The sample holds 1.5 million or so distinct CDR3 sequences; 42% are singletons and the top ten take 7.9%. This clonotype was counted a few times. The sequenced material came from blood. The sequence was obtained from a woman in her late teens or twenties in good health. The chain joins TRBV5-1 to TRBJ1-2, with a possible D match to TRBD1 (6 bases). The CDR3 sequence: CASSLEQGGGYGYTF. For the CDR3, the DNA is TGCGCCAGCAGCTTGGAACAGGGAGGAGGCTATGGCTACACCTTC.